This TCR beta chain was identified in a study of blood T cell repertoires in COVID-19. Overall study context: Both acute and convalescent COVID-19 samples were obtained from the United States, Italy and Spain. PBMCs, B-cell-depleted T cells, or T cells provided the cDNA or gDNA that made up the material.

Per the authors' pipeline: Amplifying reference gene primers gave estimates of nucleated cell counts. Only in-frame clones appear in the TCRdb table, and some are missing; sequencing was by immunoSEQ multiplex PCR. The DNA was the basis for D and trimming; V, J and clone size are from that table. The data show around 150,000 clones, with around four fifths seen just once and 9.1% held by the top ten. Germline V gene sequence: CDR1 SNHLY, CDR2 FYNNEI. The CDR3 spans 16 residues. V dropped 7 bases and J dropped 0; count of bases not matched to a gene: 8. This rearrangement joins TRBV2 to TRBJ2-3; 9 positions match TRBD1. Sequences were obtained from peripheral blood. The clonotype originates from a woman of 80 years or more with active or convalescent COVID-19. This CDR3 reads CASTGQGIISTDTQYF. Here the CDR3 DNA reads TGTGCCAGCACTGGACAGGGGATTATTAGCACAGATACGCAGTATTTT.